This T cell receptor beta chain was sequenced during a study of long-term antiretroviral therapy in people with HIV. Study-level background: By about a decade, the earliest samples predate the 2015 immediate-ART recommendation.

From germline, CDR1 is MNHNS and CDR2 SASEGT. The V segment lost 1 base and the J segment 9 bases; nucleotides outside the gene matches: 3. The CDR3 contains 13 residues. Researchers report immunoSEQ v3.0 was run at survey level. The method was immunoSEQ multiplex PCR; TCRdb's version includes in-frame clones alone and lacks a portion of them. The data hold fewer than 40,000 clones, with approximately 95% observed a single time. General study findings and limits: The study collected blood between the mid-2000s and the late 2010s, possibly under older ART regimens. When set beside controls, HIV repertoires had CDR3 length ranges that were narrower.

In the case of this clone: What it binds is unknown.

The clonotype comes from a woman aged 50 to 60 with HIV. The sample here was unsorted PBMCs, taken around 5.3 years after starting antiretroviral therapy. The J gene is TRBJ2-5, the V gene TRBV6-1; 9 bases align to TRBD1. CDR3 in DNA: TGTGCCAGCAGTGAAGGGGGACAGGGTTCCCAGTACTTC. Translated, it gives CASSEGGQGSQYF.